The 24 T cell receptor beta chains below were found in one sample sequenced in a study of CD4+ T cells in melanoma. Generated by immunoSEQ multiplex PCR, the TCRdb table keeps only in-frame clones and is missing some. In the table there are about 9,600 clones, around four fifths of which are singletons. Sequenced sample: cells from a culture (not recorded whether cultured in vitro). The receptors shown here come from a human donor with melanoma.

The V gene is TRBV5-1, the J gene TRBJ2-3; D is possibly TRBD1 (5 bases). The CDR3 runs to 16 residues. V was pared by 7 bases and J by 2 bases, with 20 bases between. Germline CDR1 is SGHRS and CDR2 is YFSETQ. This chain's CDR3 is CASRINPREITDTQYF. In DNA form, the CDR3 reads TGCGCCAGCCGCATTAACCCCAGGGAAATCACAGATACGCAGTATTTT. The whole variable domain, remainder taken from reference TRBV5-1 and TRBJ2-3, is KAGVTQTPRYLIKTRGQQVTLSCSPISGHRSVSWYQQTPGQGLQFLFEYFSETQRNKGNFPGRFSGRQFSNSRSEMNVSTLELGDSALYLCASRINPREITDTQYFGPGTRLTVL.

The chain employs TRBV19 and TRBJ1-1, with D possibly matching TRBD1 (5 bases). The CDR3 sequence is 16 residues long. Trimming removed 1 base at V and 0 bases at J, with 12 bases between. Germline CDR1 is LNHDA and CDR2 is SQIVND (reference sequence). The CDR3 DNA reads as TGTGCCAGTAGTATAGTGAGGGGTCTGGTGAACACTGAAGCTTTCTTT. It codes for CASSIVRGLVNTEAFF. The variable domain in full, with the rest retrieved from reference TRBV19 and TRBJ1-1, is DGGITQSPKYLFRKEGQNVTLSCEQNLNHDAMYWYRQDPGQGLRLIYYSQIVNDFQKGDIAEGYSVSREKKESFPLTVTSAQKNPTAFYLCASSIVRGLVNTEAFFGQGTRLTVV.

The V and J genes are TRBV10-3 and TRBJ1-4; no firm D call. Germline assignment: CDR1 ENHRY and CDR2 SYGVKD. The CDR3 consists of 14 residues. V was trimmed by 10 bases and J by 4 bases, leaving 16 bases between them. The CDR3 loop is CATRLGYGNEKLFF. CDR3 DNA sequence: TGTGCCACAAGACTAGGCTACGGTAATGAAAAACTGTTTTTT.

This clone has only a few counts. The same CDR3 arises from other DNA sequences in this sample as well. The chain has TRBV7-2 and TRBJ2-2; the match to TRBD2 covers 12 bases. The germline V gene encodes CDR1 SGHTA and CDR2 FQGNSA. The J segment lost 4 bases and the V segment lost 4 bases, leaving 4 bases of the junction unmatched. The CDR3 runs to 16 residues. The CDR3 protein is CASSSGLAGPTGELFF. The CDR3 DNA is TGTGCCAGCAGCTCGGGACTAGCGGGCCCCACCGGGGAGCTGTTTTTT. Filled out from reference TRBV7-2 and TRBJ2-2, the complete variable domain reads GAGVSQSPSNKVTEKGKDVELRCDPISGHTALYWYRQSLGQGLEFLIYFQGNSAPDKSGLPSDRFSAERTGGSVSTLTIQRTQQEDSAVYLCASSSGLAGPTGELFFGEGSRLTVL.

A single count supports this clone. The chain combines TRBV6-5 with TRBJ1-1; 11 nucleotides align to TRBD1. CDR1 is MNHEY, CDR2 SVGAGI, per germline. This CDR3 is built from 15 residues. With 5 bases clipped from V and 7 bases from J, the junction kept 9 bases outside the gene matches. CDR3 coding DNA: TGTGCCAGCAGTAAATCGGACAGGGGGCTTATTGAAGCTTTCTTT. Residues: CASSKSDRGLIEAFF.

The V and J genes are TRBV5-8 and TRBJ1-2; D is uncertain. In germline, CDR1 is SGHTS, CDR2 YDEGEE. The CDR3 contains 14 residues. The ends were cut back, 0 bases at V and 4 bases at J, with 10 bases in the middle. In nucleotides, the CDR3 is TGTGCCAGCAGCTTGGGACGGACCCTCTATGGCTACACCTTC. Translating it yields CASSLGRTLYGYTF.

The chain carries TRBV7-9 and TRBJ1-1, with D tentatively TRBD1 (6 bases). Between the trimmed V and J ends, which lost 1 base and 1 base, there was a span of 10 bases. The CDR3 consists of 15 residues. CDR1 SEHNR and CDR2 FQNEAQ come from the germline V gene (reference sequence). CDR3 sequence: CASSLVDRRNTEAFF. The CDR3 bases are TGTGCCAGCAGCTTAGTGGACAGAAGGAACACTGAAGCTTTCTTT.

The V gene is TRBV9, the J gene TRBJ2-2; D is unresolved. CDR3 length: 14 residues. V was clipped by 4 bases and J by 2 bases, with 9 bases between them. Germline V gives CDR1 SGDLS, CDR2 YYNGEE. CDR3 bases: TGTGCCAGCAGCCCCAGAATCAACACCGGGGAGCTGTTTTTT. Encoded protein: CASSPRINTGELFF.

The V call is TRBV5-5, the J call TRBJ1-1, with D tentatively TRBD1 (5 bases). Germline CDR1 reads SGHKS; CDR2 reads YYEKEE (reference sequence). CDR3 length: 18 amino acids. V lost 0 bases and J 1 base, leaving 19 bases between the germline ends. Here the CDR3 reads CASSLGPLVGQTNTEAFF. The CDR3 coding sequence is TGTGCCAGCAGCTTGGGACCTCTAGTGGGGCAGACGAACACTGAAGCTTTCTTT. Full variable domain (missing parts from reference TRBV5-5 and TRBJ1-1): DAGVTQSPTHLIKTRGQQVTLRCSPISGHKSVSWYQQVLGQGPQFIFQYYEKEERGRGNFPDRFSARQFPNYSSELNVNALLLGDSALYLCASSLGPLVGQTNTEAFFGQGTRLTVV.

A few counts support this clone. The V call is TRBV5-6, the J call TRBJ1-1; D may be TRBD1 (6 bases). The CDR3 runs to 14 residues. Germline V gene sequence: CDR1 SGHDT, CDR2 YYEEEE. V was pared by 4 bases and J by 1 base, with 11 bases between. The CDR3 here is CASSRGQSNTEAFF. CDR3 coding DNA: TGTGCCAGCAGCAGAGGACAGTCGAACACTGAAGCTTTCTTT.

CDR3 region: CAINSGQSSTDTQYF. CDR3 in DNA: TGTGCCATCAACTCGGGACAGTCTAGCACAGATACGCAGTATTTT. V is TRBV10-3 and J is TRBJ2-3; 7 bases map to TRBD1. J gave up 0 bases and V 7 bases, and 7 bases lay outside the gene matches. This CDR3 has 15 amino acids. In germline, CDR1 is ENHRY, CDR2 SYGVKD.

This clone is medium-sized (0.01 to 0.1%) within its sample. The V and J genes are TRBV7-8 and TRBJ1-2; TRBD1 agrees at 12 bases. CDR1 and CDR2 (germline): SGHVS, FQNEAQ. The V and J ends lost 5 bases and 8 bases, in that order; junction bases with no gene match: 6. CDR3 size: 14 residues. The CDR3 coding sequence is TGTGCCAGCAGCCGTACCGGGACAGGGGGCGGCTACACCTTC. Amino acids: CASSRTGTGGGYTF.

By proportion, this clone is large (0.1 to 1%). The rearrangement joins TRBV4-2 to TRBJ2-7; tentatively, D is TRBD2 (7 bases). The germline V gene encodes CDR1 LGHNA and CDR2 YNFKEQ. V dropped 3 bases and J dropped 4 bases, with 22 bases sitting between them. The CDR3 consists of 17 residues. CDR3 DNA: TGTGCCAGCAGCCAGGACCCCGTGGGGGGGGCGTCTTACGAGCAGTACTTC. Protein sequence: CASSQDPVGGASYEQYF.

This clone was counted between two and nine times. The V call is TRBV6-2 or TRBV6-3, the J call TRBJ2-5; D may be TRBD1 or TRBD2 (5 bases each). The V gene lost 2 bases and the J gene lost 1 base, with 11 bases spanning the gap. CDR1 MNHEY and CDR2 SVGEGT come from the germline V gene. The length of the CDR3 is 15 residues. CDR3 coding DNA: TGTGCCAGCAGTTACGTCGGGACCCCCCAAGAGACCCAGTACTTC. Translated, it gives CASSYVGTPQETQYF.

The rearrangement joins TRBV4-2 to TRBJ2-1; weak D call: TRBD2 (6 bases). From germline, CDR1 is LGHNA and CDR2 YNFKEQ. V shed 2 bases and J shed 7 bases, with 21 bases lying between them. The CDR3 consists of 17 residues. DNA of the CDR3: TGTGCCAGCAGCCAAACCTCTTTGGGGGGTTGGTCTAATGAGCAGTTCTTC. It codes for CASSQTSLGGWSNEQFF.

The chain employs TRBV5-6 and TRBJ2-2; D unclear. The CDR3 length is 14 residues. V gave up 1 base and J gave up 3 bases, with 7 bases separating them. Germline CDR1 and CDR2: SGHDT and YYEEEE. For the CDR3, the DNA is TGTGCCAGCAGCTTGACTGACTACACCGGGGAGCTGTTTTTT. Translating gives CASSLTDYTGELFF. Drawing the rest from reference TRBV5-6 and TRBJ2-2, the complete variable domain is DAGVTQSPTHLIKTRGQQVTLRCSPKSGHDTVSWYQQALGQGPQFIFQYYEEEERQRGNFPDRFSGHQFPNYSSELNVNALLLGDSALYLCASSLTDYTGELFFGEGSRLTVL.

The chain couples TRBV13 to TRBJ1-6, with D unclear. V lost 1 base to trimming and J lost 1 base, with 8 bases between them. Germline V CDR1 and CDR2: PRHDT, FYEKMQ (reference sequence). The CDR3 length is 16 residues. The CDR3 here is CASSLAGRSYNSPLHF. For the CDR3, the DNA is TGTGCCAGCAGCTTAGCGGGAAGGTCCTATAATTCACCCCTCCACTTT.

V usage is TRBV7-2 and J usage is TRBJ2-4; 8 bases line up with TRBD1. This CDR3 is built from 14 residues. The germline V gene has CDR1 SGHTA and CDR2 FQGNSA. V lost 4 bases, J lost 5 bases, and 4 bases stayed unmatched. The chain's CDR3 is CASSSGQGQNIQYF. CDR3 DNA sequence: TGTGCCAGCAGCTCTGGACAGGGCCAAAACATTCAGTACTTC. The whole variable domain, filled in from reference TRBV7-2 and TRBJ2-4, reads GAGVSQSPSNKVTEKGKDVELRCDPISGHTALYWYRQSLGQGLEFLIYFQGNSAPDKSGLPSDRFSAERTGGSVSTLTIQRTQQEDSAVYLCASSSGQGQNIQYFGAGTRLSVL.

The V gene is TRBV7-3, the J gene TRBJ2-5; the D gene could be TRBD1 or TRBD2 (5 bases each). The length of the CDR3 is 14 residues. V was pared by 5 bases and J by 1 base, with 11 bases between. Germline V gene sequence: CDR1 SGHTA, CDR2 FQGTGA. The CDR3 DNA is TGTGCCAGCAGCCCTACGGGGCTCCAAGAGACCCAGTACTTC. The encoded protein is CASSPTGLQETQYF.

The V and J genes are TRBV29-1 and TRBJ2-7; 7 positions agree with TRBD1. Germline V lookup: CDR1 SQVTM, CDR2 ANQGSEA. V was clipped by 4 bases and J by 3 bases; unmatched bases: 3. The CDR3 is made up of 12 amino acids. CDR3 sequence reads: CSVVGDSYEQYF. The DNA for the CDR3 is TGCAGCGTTGTGGGGGACAGCTACGAGCAGTACTTC.

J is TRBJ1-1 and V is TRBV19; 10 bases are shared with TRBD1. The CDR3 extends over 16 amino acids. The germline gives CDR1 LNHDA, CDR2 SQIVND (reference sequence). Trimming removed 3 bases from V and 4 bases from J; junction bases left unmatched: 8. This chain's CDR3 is CASSIFGTGEGTEAFF. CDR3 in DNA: TGTGCCAGTAGTATTTTCGGGACAGGGGAGGGCACTGAAGCTTTCTTT.

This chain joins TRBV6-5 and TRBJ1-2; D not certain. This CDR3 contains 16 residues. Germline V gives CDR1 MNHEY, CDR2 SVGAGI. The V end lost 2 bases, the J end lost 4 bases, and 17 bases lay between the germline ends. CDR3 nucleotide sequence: TGTGCCAGCAGTTACGATCCGGGGAGCTCTGTCTATGGCTACACCTTC. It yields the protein CASSYDPGSSVYGYTF.

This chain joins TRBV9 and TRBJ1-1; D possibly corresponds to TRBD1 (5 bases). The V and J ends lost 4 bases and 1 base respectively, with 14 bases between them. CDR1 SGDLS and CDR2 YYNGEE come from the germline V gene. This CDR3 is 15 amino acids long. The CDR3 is CASSPGRGWNTEAFF. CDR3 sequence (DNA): TGTGCCAGCAGCCCGGGGCGCGGGTGGAACACTGAAGCTTTCTTT.

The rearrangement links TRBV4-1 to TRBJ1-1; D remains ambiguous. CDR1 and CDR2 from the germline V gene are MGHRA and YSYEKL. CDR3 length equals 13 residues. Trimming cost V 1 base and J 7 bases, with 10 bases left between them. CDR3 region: CASSQAARREAFF. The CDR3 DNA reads TGCGCCAGCAGCCAAGCGGCACGGCGTGAAGCTTTCTTT.